A selection of T cell receptor beta chains follows, all from one sample in a study of T-cell memory formation after mild COVID-19. One entry per CDR3 protein, called by TCRdb with MiXCR from the 5' RACE reads. The table shows roughly 190,000 distinct CDR3 sequences, with 8% to 11% occurring only once. Material for sequencing was PBMCs or a T cell subset sorted from them (not recorded which). The source is a man aged 18 to 35 who had mild COVID-19 (a few samples of this study predate the infection). Cell type and time point are not known. The CDR3 runs from the conserved cysteine through the conserved F or W. Expanded clones are given a class, and other clones once, few, many or no size at all.

TRBV3-1	TRBJ2-1	many	CASQPSDSYNEQFF
TRBV7-2	TRBJ2-7	few	CASSFRRGAVYEQYF
TRBV9	TRBJ2-2	.	CASSASGTGDTGELFF
TRBV5-1	TRBJ2-3	.	CASSLRTGSDTQYF
TRBV5-5	TRBJ2-1	many	CASSLAGYEQFF
TRBV7-2	TRBJ2-3	.	CASSLASSGGASDTQYF
TRBV7-9	TRBJ2-3	many	CASSLPGADTQYF
TRBV18	TRBJ2-3	.	CASSRTAAGADTQYF
TRBV12-3/TRBV12-4	TRBJ1-2	.	CVSSLWGNYGYTF
TRBV3-1	TRBJ1-2	.	CASSQGGQGSGYTF
TRBV19	TRBJ2-3	few	CASSMSLPDTQYF
TRBV12-3/TRBV12-4	TRBJ2-7	few	CASSYRGRSYEQYF
TRBV28	TRBJ1-2	few	CASGLTASDISYGYTF
TRBV20-1	TRBJ1-1	few	CSARDRKNTEAFF
TRBV20-1	TRBJ1-4	few	CSAPGTDGGKLFF
TRBV9	TRBJ1-2	.	CASSDPLGRDYGYTF
TRBV7-2	TRBJ1-2	few	CASSPGQGGYGYTF
TRBV7-2	TRBJ1-5	many	CASGPPPQHF
TRBV12-3/TRBV12-4	TRBJ2-2	few	CASSFFRSPTGELFF
TRBV4-2	TRBJ2-3	.	CASSPRGGLADTQYF
TRBV5-1	TRBJ1-3	.	CASSLDPPDAGNTIYF
TRBV4-3	TRBJ1-1	few	CASSQRGLGTEAFF
TRBV9	TRBJ2-2	.	CASSGLAGGTGELFF
TRBV25-1	TRBJ1-2	few	CASSEYRGDGYTF
TRBV4-3	TRBJ1-1	.	CASSQEPGATEAFF
TRBV5-1	TRBJ1-4	many	CASSLDSFNEKLFF
TRBV5-1	TRBJ2-6	few	CASGGSLSSGANVLTF
TRBV12-3/TRBV12-4	TRBJ1-1	few	CASREDRVGNTEAFF
TRBV19	TRBJ1-1	.	CASSIGGVSTEAFF
TRBV4-1	TRBJ1-1	.	CASSHPGKGTEAFF
TRBV9	TRBJ2-2	.	CASGFLRQSNTGELFF
TRBV19	TRBJ2-2	few	CASSIEGGTNTGELFF
TRBV7-9	TRBJ1-1	.	CASSASGTGEAFF
TRBV12-3/TRBV12-4	TRBJ2-2	few	CASSLATITGELFF
TRBV20-1	TRBJ1-5	.	CSAARSQVVNQPQHF
TRBV5-1	TRBJ2-2	few	CASRGTGTGELFF
TRBV7-9	TRBJ1-5	few	CASSSDNPNRSQHF
TRBV5-1	TRBJ1-1	.	CASSFLTGEGTEAFF
TRBV27	TRBJ2-3	few	CASKSGGADTQYF
TRBV4-3	TRBJ2-3	.	CASSQLHGQFTDTQYF
TRBV7-9	TRBJ1-1	few	CASSHRGYSNTEAFF
TRBV27	TRBJ2-7	.	CASSYGALPYYEQYF
TRBV5-1	TRBJ2-1	few	CASSQGFGNEQFF
TRBV5-1	TRBJ2-2	.	CASSKDAGELFF
TRBV27	TRBJ1-1	.	CASSLSGAAEAFF
TRBV5-1	TRBJ2-5	few	CASSLGPLLGETQYF
TRBV4-2	TRBJ2-1	few	CASSPGQAYNEQFF
TRBV12-3/TRBV12-4	TRBJ2-7	few	CASSALTSGGFEQYF
TRBV6-4	TRBJ2-2	.	CASSDWDTKKAGELFF
TRBV29-1	TRBJ2-5	.	CSGGERRETQYF